This TCR beta chain was sequenced in a study of shared clonotypes between healthy human individuals (dated by TCRdb to 2020 to 2022). Study-wide context: Two women and three men aged 18 to 49 years were included in the cohort. Per donor, three plates each were used for CD4 naive and CD4 memory, two for CD8 naive, and one for CD8 memory. The study deeply sequenced blood TCR repertoires of five healthy adults to estimate repertoire size and the extent of clonotype sharing between individuals. Libraries were prepared and TCR repertoires were sequenced by different laboratories using diverse techniques, in order to increase sequencing depth and limit assay-specific biases. Each donor's leukapheresis produced roughly between about 0.8 and 10 billion PBMCs.

V was cut back by 6 bases and J by 2 bases, leaving a gap of 14 bases between them. The CDR3 has 15 amino acids, counting the end cysteine and phenylalanine. CDR3 DNA only is kept here, 45 bases in frame from base 1. The germline V gene provides CDR1 MNHNS and CDR2 SASEGT. Using the deep immunoSEQ assay, TCR CDR3 regions were amplified from genomic DNA by multiplex PCR. Extracted genomic DNA from each cell subset was spread evenly across all wells of several immunoSEQ 96-well plates, with each plate serving as a replicate. For sorted subsets, 150 to 200 ng genomic DNA, equal to about 30,000 T cell genomes, was loaded into each replicate PCR. Purified libraries were quantified with a Qubit 3.0 fluorometer, sized on a Bioanalyzer 2100, and re-quantified with the KAPA Library Quantification kit. Each immunoSEQ 96-well plate was sequenced on its own single-read 150-cycle Illumina NextSeq 550 flow cell. On the study's bioinformatics: Because the immunoSEQ output held only junctional sequences and lacked quality scores, the filtering could not match the filtering applied to full-length reads. To assign V/J genes and CDR3, sequences were annotated using PyIR, a Python wrapper for IgBLAST v1.9, with IMGT germline references. Reads were filtered out if the reads had weak V/J assignments (E-value above 1e-6), no CDR3, stop codons, out-of-frame junctions, or ambiguous translated residues. V3J clonotypes were defined as sequences sharing the same inferred V gene, J gene, and CDR3 amino acid sequence. To compute the percentage overlap between repertoires, the number of shared unique clonotypes was divided by the size of the smaller repertoire. Richness of each repertoire was evaluated using RTK rarefaction, the Chao1 estimator, and Recon v2.1 estimates of unobserved clonotypes. Generation probabilities were computed with OLGA for all TCRbeta clonotypes obtained by the gDNA method from several donors. The table was pulled from immuneACCESS by TCRdb, which kept in-frame rearrangements only. Such tables lose some clones; where checked, under half of the loss comes from unresolved V genes, and the rest has no known cause. The V and J calls and the clone size are those of that table, but D and trimming were determined from the DNA. Across this sample there are around 2.1 million clones, with more than 90% seen only once. About 0.13% of the sample comes from the top ten.

Results the study describes overall, beyond this receptor: Naive subsets generally had larger estimated clonotype richness than memory subsets. Across several donors, about 5% of naive CD4, approximately 3.5% of naive CD8, around 2.1% of memory CD4, and approximately 0.4% of memory CD8 clonotypes were shared. Rarefaction of sorted-subset datasets indicated incomplete sequencing despite the large sequencing depth. Only blood was sampled, and tissue TCR repertoires likely differ from those in blood. The genetic and exposure-history diversity represented was limited by the small number of donors. Compared with non-shared clonotypes, clonotypes shared by all four sorted-subset donors had higher generation probabilities. Based on pairwise subsampling, the degree of clonotype sharing among donors was expected to be affected by sequencing depth.

About this clone: The specificity of this receptor is unknown. Base qualities are not provided; no much larger clone lies one nucleotide away.

The donors were healthy, HIV-negative adults who had no recently reported acute infections or vaccinations. All donors were Caucasian adults living in Nashville, Tennessee, USA. Magnetic negative selection was used to enrich CD4+ T cells, after which naive cells were positively selected on CD45RA and the negative fraction became the memory subset. After blood collection by leukapheresis, PBMCs were isolated using Ficoll-Histopaque density gradient centrifugation and then cryopreserved in the vapor phase of liquid nitrogen. Analytical flow cytometry was used to check the purity and quantity of every magnetically sorted T cell population. Each sorted fraction had its genomic DNA isolated and then quantified by UV absorbance on a Nanodrop 2000c.

The sequence derives from a man between 18 and 35 years old in good health. Sequencing was performed on naive CD4+ T cells sorted from blood. Taken with the paper, the label for cell subset or site translates to: CD45RA+ positively selected. The V and J genes are TRBV6-1 and TRBJ2-1; D gene: possibly TRBD1, on 6 matching bases. The DNA reads TGTGCCAGCAGAACCGGGACATCCACCTACAATGAGCAGTTCTTC. This translates into CASRTGTSTYNEQFF.